The TCR beta chain described here comes from a study of shared clonotypes between healthy human individuals. Findings and caveats of the study: Even with large depth, rarefaction showed that sorted-subset sequencing was incomplete. Sampling covered blood only; tissue repertoires likely differ. Estimated richness values were generally larger in naive subsets than in memory subsets.

V shed 4 bases and J shed 5 bases, with 17 bases lying between them. CDR1 and CDR2 (germline): SGHDN, FVKESK. The CDR3 runs 15 residues. Authors' data handling: ImmunoSEQ junction-only sequences lacked quality scores, so their filtering differed. Measured with immunoSEQ multiplex PCR; TCRdb has only the in-frame clones, and not every one. V and J calls plus clone size are reproduced from that table; the DNA served to infer D and trimming. The sample consists of 2 million to 2.5 million clones, about 94% of them appearing once. On this clone itself: Its target is not known.

This receptor was taken from a man aged 18 to 30 in good health. Sequencing was done on a sample of naive CD4+ T cells sorted from blood. Subset given: CD45RA+ positively selected. The chain recombines TRBV14 with TRBJ1-1; tentatively, D is TRBD1 (5 bases). This CDR3 reads CASSPQGGWRTEAFF. As DNA, the CDR3 is TGTGCCAGCAGCCCGCAGGGCGGTTGGCGGACTGAAGCTTTCTTT. The full variable domain, its missing parts supplied by reference TRBV14 and TRBJ1-1, is EAGVTQFPSHSVIEKGQTVTLRCDPISGHDNLYWYRRVMGKEIKFLLHFVKESKQDESGMPNNRFLAERTGGTYSTLKVQPAELEDSGVYFCASSPQGGWRTEAFFGQGTRLTVV.